The 27 T cell receptor beta chains presented below share a single source sample, sequenced in a study of shared clonotypes between healthy human individuals. Only CD45RO-negative cells positively selected for CCR7 counted as naive CD8 cells, so terminally differentiated effector memory CD45RA+ cells were excluded. Profiling relied on immunoSEQ multiplex PCR, and the TCRdb table lists in-frame clones only, not all of them. Of just over 2,000,000 clones listed, about 94% are singletons. The specimen sequenced was naive CD8+ T cells sorted from blood. These receptors all stem from a man between 18 and 35 years old in good health.

The gene calls are TRBV7-6 and TRBJ1-4, with 7 bases identical to TRBD1. The germline gives CDR1 SGHVS, CDR2 FNYEAQ. CDR3 length: 14 amino acids. The V gene end was trimmed by 5 bases and the J gene end by 3 bases; junction bases not matched to a gene: 3. The CDR3 protein is CASSRQGANEKLFF. The DNA for the CDR3 is TGTGCCAGCAGCCGACAGGGAGCTAATGAAAAACTGTTTTTT.

For this clone: This sample also contains other DNA sequences that code for the same CDR3. The chain employs TRBV7-6 and TRBJ2-7, with TRBD2 matching over 14 bases. The V gene's germline CDR1 is SGHVS and CDR2 FNYEAQ. The V segment lost 5 bases and the J segment 4 bases; nucleotides outside the gene matches: 4. The CDR3 has 15 amino acids. Here the CDR3 reads CASSPGTSGSYEQYF. The CDR3 coding sequence is TGTGCCAGCAGCCCAGGGACTAGCGGGAGTTACGAGCAGTACTTC. The full variable domain, its missing parts supplied by reference TRBV7-6 and TRBJ2-7, is GAGVSQSPRYKVTKRGQDVALRCDPISGHVSLYWYRQALGQGPEFLTYFNYEAQQDKSGLPNDRFSAERPEGSISTLTIQRTEQRDSAMYRCASSPGTSGSYEQYFGPGTRLTVT.

The gene calls are TRBV9 and TRBJ2-1; 9 nucleotides agree with TRBD1. V shed 3 bases, J shed 9 bases, and the junction held 4 bases outside the gene matches. Germline V gene sequence: CDR1 SGDLS, CDR2 YYNGEE. The CDR3 runs 13 residues. The CDR3 DNA reads as TGTGCCAGCAGCGAATGGACAGGGGCTGAGCAGTTCTTC. It codes for CASSEWTGAEQFF.

The J gene is TRBJ2-7, the V gene TRBV7-9; 16 positions match TRBD2. Germline lookup yields CDR1 SEHNR and CDR2 FQNEAQ (reference sequence). V gave up 5 bases and J gave up 6 bases; unmatched junction bases: 13. The CDR3 sequence is 18 residues long. The CDR3 sequence is CASSPGTSGRALGSEQYF. The CDR3 DNA sequence: TGTGCCAGCAGCCCAGGGACTAGCGGGAGGGCCCTGGGAAGCGAGCAGTACTTC. The full variable domain, in which reference TRBV7-9 and TRBJ2-7 provide the parts outside the CDR3, is DTGVSQNPRHKITKRGQNVTFRCDPISEHNRLYWYRQTLGQGPEFLTYFQNEAQLEKSRLLSDRFSAERPKGSFSTLEIQRTEQGDSAMYLCASSPGTSGRALGSEQYFGPGTRLTVT.

The V call is TRBV5-6, the J call TRBJ2-7; weak D call: TRBD2 (6 bases). The CDR3 has 15 amino acids. Germline CDR1 is SGHDT and CDR2 is YYEEEE. Trimming cost V 4 bases and J 5 bases, with 19 bases left between them. This CDR3 is CASSPGTFVTDEQYF. The DNA for the CDR3 is TGTGCCAGCAGCCCCGGGACTTTCGTCACCGACGAGCAGTACTTC.

This chain joins TRBV30 and TRBJ2-7, with TRBD1 matching over 9 bases. The CDR3 runs to 18 residues. Germline values: CDR1 GTSNPN, CDR2 SVGIG (reference sequence). V lost 1 base, J lost 1 base, and 14 bases stayed unmatched. The CDR3 is CAWSGYRPGTGYSYEQYF. CDR3 bases: TGTGCCTGGAGTGGGTACCGGCCCGGGACAGGGTATTCCTACGAGCAGTACTTC.

Details on this clone: This specimen includes other DNA sequences encoding the same CDR3. The rearrangement uses TRBV11-2 and TRBJ2-1; TRBD2 agrees at 7 bases. Germline trimming cut 0 bases from V and 7 bases from J; bases unmatched to any gene: 6. The length of the CDR3 is 15 residues. Germline CDR1 and CDR2: SGHAT and FQNNGV. The CDR3 protein is CASSLEAGVGNEQFF. CDR3 DNA sequence: TGTGCCAGCAGCTTAGAGGCGGGAGTGGGGAATGAGCAGTTCTTC.

Comment on this clone: Within the sample, other DNA sequences also encode this same CDR3. The chain links TRBV6-1 to TRBJ1-1, with D hard to call. Germline CDR1 and CDR2: MNHNS and SASEGT. Between the trimmed V and J ends, which lost 6 bases and 6 bases, there was a span of 8 bases. This CDR3 comprises 11 residues. CDR3 in amino acids: CASREIAEAFF. In DNA form, the CDR3 reads TGTGCCAGCAGGGAAATCGCTGAAGCTTTCTTT.

This clone has just one count. Other DNA variants within this sample encode the same CDR3. Written as DNA, the CDR3 is TGTGCCAGCAGCTTATCCGGGGGGGCCTACAATGAGCAGTTCTTC. Protein sequence: CASSLSGGAYNEQFF. The V and J genes are TRBV7-9 and TRBJ2-1; 8 positions agree with TRBD2. From germline, CDR1 is SEHNR and CDR2 FQNEAQ (reference sequence). V dropped 2 bases and J dropped 2; count of bases not matched to a gene: 2. The CDR3 contains 15 residues.

This sequence joins TRBV27 and TRBJ1-6; weak D call: TRBD1 (5 bases). Germline lookup yields CDR1 MNHEY and CDR2 SMNVEV (reference sequence). This CDR3 comprises 17 residues. The ends were cut back, 6 bases at V and 9 bases at J, with 24 bases in the middle. CDR3 in amino acids: CASSPLTRDVGSSPLHF. As DNA, the CDR3 is TGTGCCAGCAGCCCACTGACACGGGACGTCGGTAGTTCACCCCTCCACTTT.

The CDR3 reads CASSLNGPNTEAFF. Here the CDR3 DNA reads TGCGCCAGCAGCTTGAACGGGCCGAACACTGAAGCTTTCTTT. The rearrangement links TRBV5-1 to TRBJ1-1, with D unresolved. Per the germline V gene, CDR1 is SGHRS and CDR2 is YFSETQ. The CDR3 contains 14 residues. V was shortened by 1 base and J by 1 base, with 8 bases between the two germline ends.

Of note for this clone: The identical CDR3 is also encoded by other nucleotide sequences in the sample. The gene calls are TRBV27 and TRBJ1-1, with D unclear. This CDR3 is 14 amino acids long. CDR1 is MNHEY and CDR2 is SMNVEV in the germline V gene (reference sequence). Trimming pared 6 bases from V and 1 base from J, leaving 12 bases between. The CDR3 here is CASSPGGSNTEAFF. CDR3 nucleotide sequence: TGTGCCAGCAGCCCTGGAGGTTCGAACACTGAAGCTTTCTTT.

The chain combines TRBV30 with TRBJ2-1; unclear D gene. The CDR3 length is 15 residues. Trimming took off 3 bases at V and 0 bases at J, with 12 bases between the two ends. Germline V gives CDR1 GTSNPN, CDR2 SVGIG (reference sequence). The CDR3 loop is CAWRDVLSSYNEQFF. The CDR3 DNA is TGTGCCTGGAGGGACGTTCTGAGCTCCTACAATGAGCAGTTCTTC.

The chain combines TRBV4-3 with TRBJ2-2; TRBD2 matches at 7 bases. V shed 7 bases and J 2 bases; nucleotides not matched to a gene: 4. This CDR3 spans 14 amino acids. Germline V gene sequence: CDR1 LGHNA, CDR2 YSLEER. CDR3 coding DNA: TGCGCCAGCACTAGCGGAGTTAACACCGGGGAGCTGTTTTTT. Translation: CASTSGVNTGELFF.

The table lists this clone with a count of one. The V gene is TRBV5-4, the J gene TRBJ2-5, with 8 bases aligning to TRBD2. V gave up 5 bases and J gave up 2 bases; unmatched junction bases: 11. Germline V gene lookup returns CDR1 SGHNT and CDR2 YYREEE (reference sequence). This CDR3 contains 16 residues. DNA for the CDR3: TGTGCCAGCAGGTCTTGGGGTGGCGGGGGGCAAGAGACCCAGTACTTC. Translated: CASRSWGGGGQETQYF.

This chain joins TRBV27 and TRBJ1-1; TRBD1 is a possible D gene (6 bases). CDR1 MNHEY and CDR2 SMNVEV come from the germline V gene (reference sequence). CDR3 length equals 16 residues. Deletions cut 3 bases from V and 0 bases from J, with 14 bases between. CDR3 amino acids: CASSFGGAPVNTEAFF. CDR3 bases: TGTGCCAGCAGTTTTGGGGGGGCGCCGGTGAACACTGAAGCTTTCTTT.

The rearrangement uses TRBV5-6 and TRBJ1-6; no firm D call. V was shortened by 0 bases and J by 9 bases, with 19 bases between the two germline ends. Germline assignment: CDR1 SGHDT and CDR2 YYEEEE. This CDR3 contains 17 residues. The CDR3 sequence: CASSLVYLDKESSPLHF. The CDR3 DNA is TGTGCCAGCAGCTTGGTATATCTTGATAAGGAGTCTTCACCCCTCCACTTT.

The rearrangement links TRBV7-9 to TRBJ2-5; 11 bases agree with TRBD1. CDR1 and CDR2 (germline): SEHNR, FQNEAQ (reference sequence). V lost 5 bases to trimming and J lost 3 bases; unmatched junction nucleotides: 8. This CDR3 is built from 16 residues. The CDR3 loop reads CASSPWTGGVKETQYF. The CDR3 nucleotides are TGTGCCAGCAGCCCCTGGACAGGGGGCGTGAAAGAGACCCAGTACTTC.

This clone was recorded once. The chain links TRBV9 to TRBJ1-1; no clear D. Germline V gene data show CDR1 as SGDLS and CDR2 as YYNGEE. The CDR3 length is 12 residues. Trimming pared 3 bases from V and 6 bases from J, leaving 9 bases between. The CDR3 DNA follows: TGTGCCAGCAGCGAGGGAGGGCCTGAAGCTTTCTTT. This gives the protein CASSEGGPEAFF.

This sequence joins TRBV5-6 and TRBJ2-5; 7 bases line up with TRBD2. V gave up 4 bases and J gave up 2 bases; unmatched junction bases: 5. Germline V gives CDR1 SGHDT, CDR2 YYEEEE. The CDR3 sequence is 14 residues long. CDR3 coding DNA: TGTGCCAGCAGCGGGGGGGACGGACAAGAGACCCAGTACTTC. This gives the protein CASSGGDGQETQYF. Variable domain in full (rest from reference TRBV5-6 and TRBJ2-5): DAGVTQSPTHLIKTRGQQVTLRCSPKSGHDTVSWYQQALGQGPQFIFQYYEEEERQRGNFPDRFSGHQFPNYSSELNVNALLLGDSALYLCASSGGDGQETQYFGPGTRLLVL.

The chain combines TRBV5-6 with TRBJ2-7; 7 bases fit TRBD2. Germline CDR1 is SGHDT and CDR2 is YYEEEE. The CDR3 is 15 residues long. The V segment lost 3 bases and the J segment 3 bases; nucleotides outside the gene matches: 9. CDR3 bases: TGTGCCAGCAGCTGGGAGGGACTGCCCAACTACGAGCAGTACTTC. It is translated as CASSWEGLPNYEQYF.

In regard to this clone: Other DNA sequences from this sample encode an identical CDR3 as well. The chain combines TRBV19 with TRBJ1-5; weak D call: TRBD1 (5 bases). Deletions cut 6 bases from V and 2 bases from J, with 11 bases between. There are 14 residues in the CDR3. Germline V gives CDR1 LNHDA, CDR2 SQIVND (reference sequence). The CDR3 protein is CASRWGEGNQPQHF. The CDR3 nucleotides are TGTGCCAGTAGATGGGGCGAGGGCAATCAGCCCCAGCATTTT.

This sequence joins TRBV25-1 and TRBJ1-6; D is unresolved. The CDR3 covers 14 residues. The germline gives CDR1 MGHDK, CDR2 SYGVNS. Trimming shortened V by 2 bases and J by 3 bases, and 5 bases separated the two germline ends. The DNA of the CDR3 is TGTGCCAGCAGTGAAGGTGGCTATAATTCACCCCTCCACTTT. This gives the protein CASSEGGYNSPLHF.

The chain uses TRBV5-4 and TRBJ1-1, with D uncertain. Germline V gene data show CDR1 as SGHNT and CDR2 as YYREEE (reference sequence). This CDR3 comprises 13 residues. Deletions cut 0 bases from V and 2 bases from J, with 5 bases between. The CDR3 here is CASSLGANTEAFF. As DNA, the CDR3 is TGTGCCAGCAGCTTGGGTGCAAACACTGAAGCTTTCTTT.

The chain has TRBV2 and TRBJ2-6; D tentatively reads TRBD1 or TRBD2 (5 bases each). V was trimmed by 8 bases and J by 4 bases, leaving 6 bases between them. This CDR3 comprises 12 residues. CDR1 is SNHLY, CDR2 FYNNEI, per germline. This chain's CDR3 is CASGTGANVLTF. CDR3 nucleotides: TGTGCCAGCGGGACCGGGGCCAACGTCCTGACTTTC.

The rearrangement links TRBV13 to TRBJ1-1, with D maybe TRBD1 (5 bases). Germline V gene data show CDR1 as PRHDT and CDR2 as FYEKMQ (reference sequence). The CDR3 length is 13 residues. The V end was cut by 4 bases, the J end by 8 bases, with 14 bases between. CDR3 coding DNA: TGTGCCAGCAGCTACGCAGGGTCCCCCGAAGCTTTCTTT. Amino acid sequence: CASSYAGSPEAFF.

CDR3 nucleotide sequence: TGTGCCAGCAGTCCACAGGGCTTCTATGGCTACACCTTC. Its protein product is CASSPQGFYGYTF. The genes are TRBV28 and TRBJ1-2; D possibly corresponds to TRBD1 (6 bases). CDR1 is MDHEN, CDR2 SYDVKM, per germline. This CDR3 is 13 amino acids long. V dropped 5 bases and J dropped 4 bases, with 11 bases sitting between them.